Below, 16 T cell receptor beta chains from the same sample are listed, as sequenced in a study of T cell responses to AZD1222 COVID-19 vaccine. Generated by immunoSEQ multiplex PCR, the TCRdb table keeps only in-frame clones and is missing some. The repertoire holds 140,000 or so clones, with just under 95% as singletons. The specimen was peripheral blood, collected after recovery from COVID-19. These receptors all come from an adult who had recovered from COVID-19.

CDR3 region: CASSDGGEYEQYF. The CDR3 nucleotides are TGTGCCAGCAGCGACGGGGGCGAATACGAGCAGTACTTC. The rearrangement uses TRBV7-9 and TRBJ2-7; possibly TRBD1 or TRBD2 for D (6 bases each). The CDR3 is 13 residues long. Germline V gene lookup returns CDR1 SEHNR and CDR2 FQNEAQ (reference sequence). Trimming cost V 5 bases and J 4 bases, with 12 bases left between them.

The rearrangement uses TRBV14 and TRBJ1-6; TRBD1 might be the D (5 bases). V was trimmed by 4 bases and J by 6 bases, leaving 13 bases between them. This CDR3 region has 15 residues. Germline loops: CDR1 SGHDN, CDR2 FVKESK. The CDR3 loop is CASSLEGRFNSPLHF. In nucleotides, the CDR3 is TGTGCCAGCAGCCTGGAGGGACGGTTTAATTCACCCCTCCACTTT.

The CDR3 nucleotides are TGCGCCAGCAGCTTGGAACGTCCGAGTGGGATGAATGAGCAGTTCTTC. Translation gives CASSLERPSGMNEQFF. The gene calls are TRBV5-1 and TRBJ2-1; D not certain. CDR1 is SGHRS and CDR2 is YFSETQ in the germline V gene. V was trimmed by 0 bases and J by 7 bases, leaving 17 bases between them. This CDR3 contains 16 residues.

The rearrangement uses TRBV7-2 and TRBJ1-6; D remains ambiguous. V lost 0 bases and J lost 0, with 21 bases in between. Germline loops: CDR1 SGHTA, CDR2 FQGNSA. This CDR3 has 21 amino acids. CDR3 in amino acids: CASSLAGGGIRGNSYNSPLHF. CDR3 DNA: TGTGCCAGCAGCTTAGCGGGTGGAGGGATTAGAGGGAACTCCTATAATTCACCCCTCCACTTT.

The V gene is TRBV6-5, the J gene TRBJ1-3, with 8 positions matching TRBD1. This CDR3 contains 12 residues. In germline, CDR1 is MNHEY, CDR2 SVGAGI. Trimming at V came to 11 bases and at J to 4 bases, leaving 4 bases not matched to a gene. This CDR3 is CAVRQGGNTIYF. The CDR3 DNA follows: TGTGCCGTCCGACAGGGGGGAAACACCATATATTTT.

This chain connects TRBV5-5 to TRBJ1-1, with a possible D match to TRBD1 (6 bases). The germline V and J ends were trimmed by 3 bases and 1 base, with 7 bases remaining between them. The CDR3 is 13 residues long. Germline CDR1 and CDR2: SGHKS and YYEKEE (reference sequence). CDR3 residues: CASSSQGNTEAFF. The CDR3 DNA follows: TGTGCCAGCAGCTCACAGGGGAACACTGAAGCTTTCTTT. Using reference TRBV5-5 and TRBJ1-1 for the parts outside the CDR3, the full variable domain is DAGVTQSPTHLIKTRGQQVTLRCSPISGHKSVSWYQQVLGQGPQFIFQYYEKEERGRGNFPDRFSARQFPNYSSELNVNALLLGDSALYLCASSSQGNTEAFFGQGTRLTVV.

The chain links TRBV10-1 to TRBJ2-1; tentative D call: TRBD1 (5 bases). This CDR3 contains 15 residues. V shed 6 bases and J shed 0 bases, with 12 bases lying between them. Germline V gene lookup returns CDR1 WNHNN and CDR2 SYGVQD (reference sequence). The CDR3 is CASRPRASSYNEQFF. The DNA of the CDR3 is TGCGCCAGCAGACCCAGGGCGAGCTCCTACAATGAGCAGTTCTTC.

The chain recombines TRBV7-6 with TRBJ2-2; D might be TRBD1 or TRBD2, each matching 5 bases. The CDR3 totals 15 residues. The germline V and J ends were trimmed by 5 bases and 4 bases, with 14 bases remaining between them. The germline V gene encodes CDR1 SGHVS and CDR2 FNYEAQ. Written as DNA, the CDR3 is TGTGCCAGCAGCCTCAGCGAGAGGGGCACCGGGGAGCTGTTTTTT. This gives the protein CASSLSERGTGELFF.

CDR3 bases: TGTGCCACCAGTGATTTAGGGGGATACAATGAGCAGTTCTTC. Translation: CATSDLGGYNEQFF. The chain couples TRBV24-1 to TRBJ2-1, with a tentative D call TRBD1 (6 bases). Germline CDR1 and CDR2: KGHDR and SFDVKD. The CDR3 runs 14 residues. The V and J ends lost 1 base and 4 bases respectively, with 7 bases between them.

As DNA, the CDR3 is TGCGCCAGCAGCTTAGACGCATCGCGGGGGACTGAAGCTTTCTTT. This encodes CASSLDASRGTEAFF. V and J are TRBV5-1 and TRBJ1-1, with a weak D call TRBD1 (5 bases). CDR1 SGHRS and CDR2 YFSETQ come from the germline V gene. The germline V and J ends were trimmed by 2 bases and 5 bases, with 16 bases remaining between them. CDR3 length: 15 amino acids.

This chain links TRBV28 with TRBJ2-7, with 10 nucleotides matching TRBD2. In germline, CDR1 is MDHEN, CDR2 SYDVKM. The CDR3 extends over 15 amino acids. J lost 2 bases, V lost 6 bases, and 7 bases had no gene match. In DNA, the CDR3 is TGTGCCAGCAGCTCAGCCGGGACTAGCGCCTACGAGCAGTACTTC. Its protein product is CASSSAGTSAYEQYF. Drawing the rest from reference TRBV28 and TRBJ2-7, the complete variable domain is DVKVTQSSRYLVKRTGEKVFLECVQDMDHENMFWYRQDPGLGLRLIYFSYDVKMKEKGDIPEGYSVSREKKERFSLILESASTNQTSMYLCASSSAGTSAYEQYFGPGTRLTVT.

This clone occurred a few times. The chain is built from TRBV19 and TRBJ2-7, with 8 bases lining up with TRBD2. This CDR3 has 15 residues. Germline-derived CDR1 and CDR2 are LNHDA and SQIVND (reference sequence). Trimming cost V 10 bases and J 3 bases; bases outside gene matches: 14. CDR3 protein: CATRREATQGYEQYF. Here the CDR3 DNA reads TGTGCCACAAGGCGGGAGGCCACCCAAGGCTACGAGCAGTACTTC. The whole variable domain, remainder taken from reference TRBV19 and TRBJ2-7, is DGGITQSPKYLFRKEGQNVTLSCEQNLNHDAMYWYRQDPGQGLRLIYYSQIVNDFQKGDIAEGYSVSREKKESFPLTVTSAQKNPTAFYLCATRREATQGYEQYFGPGTRLTVT.

The chain joins TRBV28 to TRBJ2-7; 10 bases line up with TRBD1. The CDR3 covers 15 residues. CDR1 and CDR2 from the germline V gene are MDHEN and SYDVKM. Trimming removed 6 bases from V and 2 bases from J; junction bases left unmatched: 7. CDR3 sequence: CASSTQGQGTYEQYF. In nucleotides, the CDR3 is TGTGCCAGCAGCACACAGGGACAGGGGACCTACGAGCAGTACTTC.

The genes are TRBV27 and TRBJ1-4; D is unresolved. CDR1 is MNHEY and CDR2 is SMNVEV in the germline V gene (reference sequence). Trimming took off 8 bases at V and 4 bases at J, with 8 bases between the two ends. The CDR3 consists of 12 residues. The CDR3 spells CASGKINEKLFF. The CDR3 region has the DNA TGTGCCAGCGGGAAGATTAATGAAAAACTGTTTTTT. The full variable domain, in which reference TRBV27 and TRBJ1-4 provide the parts outside the CDR3, is EAQVTQNPRYLITVTGKKLTVTCSQNMNHEYMSWYRQDPGLGLRQIYYSMNVEVTDKGDVPEGYKVSRKEKRNFPLILESPSPNQTSLYFCASGKINEKLFFGSGTQLSVL.

The rearrangement joins TRBV6-5 to TRBJ2-7; D uncertain. V lost 6 bases to trimming and J lost 2 bases, with 8 bases between them. This CDR3 has 12 amino acids. Germline V gives CDR1 MNHEY, CDR2 SVGAGI. The CDR3 bases are TGTGCCAGCAGGACTTTTACCTACGAGCAGTACTTC. Protein product: CASRTFTYEQYF.

The gene calls are TRBV29-1 and TRBJ2-3; 12 bases line up with TRBD1. Germline CDR1 reads SQVTM; CDR2 reads ANQGSEA. The CDR3 is 14 amino acids. Trimming took 6 bases from V and 3 from J; bases not matched to a gene: 4. This chain's CDR3 is CSVRDRGLTDTQYF. The CDR3 DNA sequence: TGCAGCGTGCGGGACAGGGGGCTTACAGATACGCAGTATTTT.